Listed below are T cell receptor beta chains from one sample, sequenced in a study of type 1 regulatory T cells. TCRdb recomputed calls from the reads with MiXCR, one row per CDR3 protein. The profile shows several thousand distinct CDR3 sequences, under 35% of them singletons. These TCRs are of unknown antigen specificity. Sequencing was done on a sample of cultured T cells, either the whole culture or a sorted T cell fraction (not recorded which). These receptors were taken from a human donor in good health. Each CDR3 is given without its conserved first and last residue. Only part of the rows carry a size: once, few, many, or a class if the clone is expanded.

V gene	clone size	CDR3 length	J gene	CDR3 protein
TRBV15	large	10	TRBJ2-1	ATSRPPEEQF
TRBV9	medium-sized	12	TRBJ1-2	ASSQGRGNYGYT
TRBV5-1	-	14	TRBJ2-2	ASSPYRGGLSGELF
TRBV5-1	once	12	TRBJ2-1	ASSVLLANNERF
TRBV27	-	11	TRBJ2-7	ASRVGFGYEQY
TRBV5-1	medium-sized	9	TRBJ2-7	ASSHQYEQY
TRBV12-3/TRBV12-4	-	9	TRBJ1-1	ASRLQTEAF
TRBV5-1	medium-sized	13	TRBJ2-7	ASSPGTGGAWEQY
TRBV5-1	many	12	TRBJ1-1	ASSHRGPDTEAF
TRBV6-5	medium-sized	16	TRBJ1-2	ASSPPVGRWRSDYGYT
TRBV5-1	medium-sized	12	TRBJ1-1	ASSLRIMNTEAF
TRBV5-1	-	12	TRBJ2-6	ASSSGSGANVLT
TRBV7-8	medium-sized	12	TRBJ2-1	ASSPPPDYNEQF
TRBV7-2	-	11	TRBJ2-5	ASAGGARETQY
TRBV9	medium-sized	13	TRBJ2-1	ASSTTSLSYNEQF
TRBV5-1	few	13	TRBJ2-2	ASQTQGRNTGELF
TRBV5-4	medium-sized	13	TRBJ2-5	ASSRTSGFVGTQY
TRBV28	medium-sized	13	TRBJ2-2	ASSLLRGGAGELF
TRBV12-3/TRBV12-4	-	12	TRBJ1-2	ASSLGALGFGYT
TRBV20-1	many	16	TRBJ2-1	SATKLIAGTSGRNEQF
TRBV20-1	-	12	TRBJ1-1	SINRRELSTEAF
TRBV28	many	15	TRBJ1-5	ASRAGRFPFSNQPQH
TRBV7-8	medium-sized	13	TRBJ2-3	ASSLGVLESDTQY
TRBV29-1	-	11	TRBJ2-7	SALLAGVGEQY
TRBV6-4	many	10	TRBJ2-2	ASSDIPSELF
TRBV5-1	medium-sized	12	TRBJ2-1	ASSFGQGTNEQF
TRBV12-3/TRBV12-4	medium-sized	11	TRBJ2-2	ASGRANTGELF
TRBV30	medium-sized	11	TRBJ2-5	ALKGPGGETQY
TRBV29-1	medium-sized	11	TRBJ2-5	SAVDSFKETQY
TRBV5-1	medium-sized	15	TRBJ2-3	ASSSSRLAGAGDTQY
TRBV5-1	many	11	TRBJ1-1	ASSGTDNTEAF
TRBV12-3/TRBV12-4	many	12	TRBJ1-4	ASSLGWGEEKLF
TRBV5-4	many	13	TRBJ2-6	ASSLDQAGANVLT
TRBV12-3/TRBV12-4	-	10	TRBJ1-5	ASSDGHQPQH
TRBV24-1	medium-sized	12	TRBJ2-3	ATSDPTLAGAQY
TRBV15	medium-sized	14	TRBJ2-7	ATSRDLAGSFYEQY
TRBV3-1	many	10	TRBJ2-3	ASSQAPDTQY
TRBV5-1	medium-sized	13	TRBJ2-5	ASSFGTGLQETQY
TRBV12-3/TRBV12-4	-	12	TRBJ1-5	ASHPGDSNQPQH
TRBV2	large	11	TRBJ2-5	ASIFFLGETQY
TRBV18	large	11	TRBJ2-7	ASSSQVSYEQY
TRBV7-9	-	13	TRBJ2-7	ASSFNDRGLGEQY
TRBV18	-	15	TRBJ2-1	ASSPAFGGALGNEQF
TRBV10-3	-	11	TRBJ1-3	AISEGRGNTIY
TRBV20-1	medium-sized	13	TRBJ2-7	SARGQAGGRYEQY
TRBV5-1	-	12	TRBJ2-7	ASSLLTARDEQY
TRBV7-3	-	13	TRBJ2-3	ASSLSGLGTDTQY
TRBV10-3	medium-sized	12	TRBJ1-6	AIRSPGADSPLH
TRBV20-1	medium-sized	14	TRBJ2-7	SARRAGSTDDSKQY
TRBV7-7	medium-sized	11	TRBJ1-1	ASSLDRDSEAF
TRBV5-1	medium-sized	13	TRBJ2-3	ASKGLAGGTDTQY